Below are 13 T cell receptor beta chains sequenced from a single sample in a study of cytomegalovirus exposure and HLA in healthy donors. A multiplex PCR was run with 60 Vbeta primers and 13 Jbeta primers. The data were produced by immunoSEQ multiplex PCR, yet TCRdb's version contains in-frame clones alone and is incomplete. This listing includes 30,000 to 45,000 clones. The source material was PBMCs. The receptors shown here come from a middle-aged man in good health and CMV-seropositive.

The chain uses TRBV14 and TRBJ2-5, with D maybe TRBD2 (6 bases). The closer fit of TRBJ2-7 to the DNA end suggests the J call may be wrong. In germline, CDR1 is SGHDN, CDR2 FVKESK. This CDR3 has 15 amino acids. CDR3 sequence reads: CASSPPGGRRDEQYF. CDR3 nucleotides: TGTGCCAGCAGCCCGCCCGGGGGACGCAGAGACGAGCAGTACTTC.

V usage is TRBV6-1 and J usage is TRBJ1-1, with unresolved D. CDR1 is MNHNS, CDR2 SASEGT, per germline. The CDR3 has 11 amino acids. V dropped 10 bases and J dropped 2 bases, with 8 bases sitting between them. The CDR3 nucleotides read TGTGCCACCCATCAAAACACTGAAGCTTTCTTT. Translation: CATHQNTEAFF.

V usage is TRBV7-6 and J usage is TRBJ2-3, with D perhaps matching TRBD2 (6 bases). This CDR3 is built from 15 residues. Germline V gene sequence: CDR1 SGHVS, CDR2 FNYEAQ. V gave up 5 bases and J gave up 4 bases, with 16 bases separating them. In DNA form, the CDR3 reads TGTGCCAGCAGCCACCCGGCTGGGGAGGCAGATACGCAGTATTTT. This translates into CASSHPAGEADTQYF.

The rearrangement uses TRBV28 and TRBJ1-1; 7 bases match TRBD1. The germline V gene has CDR1 MDHEN and CDR2 SYDVKM. V shed 7 bases and J 5 bases; nucleotides not matched to a gene: 10. The CDR3 runs 14 residues. The CDR3 DNA reads TGTGCCAGCACTCGATCCTACAGGGGAACTGAAGCTTTCTTT. Protein product: CASTRSYRGTEAFF.

The rearrangement links TRBV4-1 to TRBJ2-1; 7 bases agree with TRBD2. The CDR3 is 15 residues long. V lost 5 bases and J lost 5; bases outside the gene matches: 9. The germline V gene encodes CDR1 MGHRA and CDR2 YSYEKL. CDR3 nucleotides: TGCGCCAGCAGCTACGGAGCGGGGAATGACAATGAGCAGTTCTTC. Translation: CASSYGAGNDNEQFF.

The chain recombines TRBV5-1 with TRBJ2-4; weak D call: TRBD2 (6 bases). The CDR3 consists of 15 residues. In germline, CDR1 is SGHRS, CDR2 YFSETQ. V lost 4 bases and J 0 bases, leaving 11 bases between the germline ends. The CDR3 loop is CASSTGLLAKNIQYF. DNA of the CDR3: TGCGCCAGCAGCACGGGACTTCTAGCCAAAAACATTCAGTACTTC.

The rearrangement joins TRBV5-4 to TRBJ2-7, with D uncertain. Germline-derived CDR1 and CDR2 are SGHNT and YYREEE (reference sequence). The V end lost 4 bases, the J end lost 0 bases, and 8 bases lay between the germline ends. The CDR3 covers 13 residues. The CDR3 bases are TGTGCCAGCAGCCCGACAACCTCCTACGAGCAGTACTTC. Protein product: CASSPTTSYEQYF.

The J gene is TRBJ2-1, the V gene TRBV7-9; D is possibly TRBD2 (5 bases). The V gene's germline CDR1 is SEHNR and CDR2 FQNEAQ (reference sequence). This CDR3 comprises 11 residues. The V and J ends lost 8 bases and 4 bases respectively, with 6 bases between them. The CDR3 is CASSGYNEQFF. In DNA form, the CDR3 reads TGTGCCAGCTCGGGATACAATGAGCAGTTCTTC.

J is TRBJ2-7 and V is TRBV14; TRBD1 matches at 9 bases. Losses at the gene ends were 4 bases for V and 4 bases for J; bases not matched to a gene: 5. Germline lookup yields CDR1 SGHDN and CDR2 FVKESK. The CDR3 sequence is 14 residues long. The CDR3: CASSLGGQGYEQYF. Written as DNA, the CDR3 is TGTGCCAGCAGCCTCGGGGGACAGGGATACGAGCAGTACTTC. The whole variable domain, filled in from reference TRBV14 and TRBJ2-7, reads EAGVTQFPSHSVIEKGQTVTLRCDPISGHDNLYWYRRVMGKEIKFLLHFVKESKQDESGMPNNRFLAERTGGTYSTLKVQPAELEDSGVYFCASSLGGQGYEQYFGPGTRLTVT.

The chain is built from TRBV2 and TRBJ1-2; 9 bases fit TRBD1. This CDR3 contains 13 residues. Germline V gene sequence: CDR1 SNHLY, CDR2 FYNNEI. Losses at the gene ends were 5 bases for V and 4 bases for J; bases not matched to a gene: 2. The CDR3 region has the DNA TGTGCCAGCAGTCCGGGACAGGGCTATGGCTACACCTTC. Translation: CASSPGQGYGYTF.

The chain links TRBV15 to TRBJ1-2; D is possibly TRBD1 (6 bases). The V and J ends lost 0 bases and 2 bases respectively, with 7 bases between them. The germline V gene encodes CDR1 LNHNV and CDR2 YYDKDF (reference sequence). The length of the CDR3 is 14 residues. CDR3 nucleotide sequence: TGTGCCACCAGCAGAGATCAGGGGAACTATGGCTACACCTTC. Translated, it gives CATSRDQGNYGYTF.

The chain is built from TRBV15 and TRBJ1-4; possibly TRBD1 for D (6 bases). The germline CDR1 and CDR2 sequences are LNHNV and YYDKDF (reference sequence). The length of the CDR3 is 16 residues. Trimming stripped 1 base from V and 5 bases from J, with 14 bases between. The chain's CDR3 is CATSRAGAEPNEKLFF. The CDR3 coding sequence is TGTGCCACCAGCAGAGCAGGGGCCGAACCGAATGAAAAACTGTTTTTT. The full variable domain, its missing parts supplied by reference TRBV15 and TRBJ1-4, is DAMVIQNPRYQVTQFGKPVTLSCSQTLNHNVMYWYQQKSSQAPKLLFHYYDKDFNNEADTPDNFQSRRPNTSFCFLDIRSPGLGDTAMYLCATSRAGAEPNEKLFFGSGTQLSVL.

The chain couples TRBV7-6 to TRBJ2-2; 10 nucleotides match TRBD2. V shed 2 bases and J 7 bases; nucleotides not matched to a gene: 13. This CDR3 has 18 amino acids. From germline, CDR1 is SGHVS and CDR2 FNYEAQ. CDR3 in amino acids: CASSLPLSEAGGIGELFF. As DNA, the CDR3 is TGTGCCAGCAGCTTACCCCTAAGTGAAGCGGGAGGGATCGGGGAGCTGTTTTTT.